This TCR beta chain was captured by sequencing in a study of shared clonotypes between healthy human individuals (dated by TCRdb to 2018 to 2021). As for the study more broadly: The cohort comprised two women and a few men aged 18 to 49 years. Per donor, three plates each were used for CD4 naive and CD4 memory, two for CD8 naive, and one for CD8 memory. To estimate repertoire size and how much clonotype sharing occurs between individuals, the study deeply sequenced the blood TCR repertoires of 5 or 6 healthy adults. Libraries were prepared and TCR repertoires were sequenced by different laboratories using diverse techniques, in order to increase sequencing depth and limit assay-specific biases. Leukapheresis yielded between about 0.85 and 10 billion PBMCs per donor.

Of note for this clone: Its antigen remains unidentified. The record has no base qualities; no much larger clone is one base away.

Here is what the overall study found, with its caveats: Sampling was limited to blood, and TCR repertoires in tissue likely differ from TCR repertoires in blood. Naive subsets generally had larger estimated clonotype richness than memory subsets did. Pairwise subsampling led to the expectation that sequencing depth would affect the degree of clonotype sharing among donors. Even with the large sequencing depth, rarefaction of the sorted-subset datasets indicated that sequencing was incomplete. Sharing across several donors was observed for 4.5% to 6.5% of naive CD4, over 3% of naive CD8, 2% to 2.5% of memory CD4, and less than 0.45% of memory CD8 clonotypes. Because the study included a small number of donors, the genetic and exposure-history diversity represented was limited. Higher generation probabilities were observed for clonotypes shared by all four sorted-subset donors than for non-shared clonotypes.

Donors were healthy HIV-negative adults with no recently reported acute infections or vaccinations. Every donor was a Caucasian adult residing in Nashville, Tennessee, USA. The CD8 memory samples were a combination of magnetically selected CD45RO+ cells and CCR7-negative CD45RA+ effector memory (TemRA) cells. After blood collection by leukapheresis, PBMCs were isolated using Ficoll-Histopaque density gradient centrifugation and then cryopreserved in the vapor phase of liquid nitrogen. Purity and quantity of every magnetically sorted T cell population were checked by analytical flow cytometry. Genomic DNA was isolated from each sorted fraction and quantified by UV absorbance on a Nanodrop 2000c. The CDR3 starts with the cysteine, ends with the phenylalanine, and has 14 residues. Of all the DNA, just the CDR3 is kept, 42 bases in frame from base 1. CDR1 and CDR2 (SGHRS, YFSETQ) derive from the germline V gene. V loses 4 bases, J loses 1 base, and the germline ends lie 10 bases apart.

Using the deep immunoSEQ assay, TCR CDR3 regions were amplified from genomic DNA by multiplex PCR. For each cell subset, the extracted genomic DNA was distributed evenly across all wells of several immunoSEQ 96-well plates, and each plate served as one replicate. For sorted subsets, each replicate PCR was loaded with about 0.2 ug genomic DNA, equivalent to 25,000 to 30,000 T cell genomes. Purified libraries were quantified with a Qubit 3.0 fluorometer, sized on a Bioanalyzer 2100, and re-quantified with the KAPA Library Quantification kit. Every immunoSEQ 96-well plate was sequenced on a separate single-read 150-cycle Illumina NextSeq 550 flow cell. Per the original workflow: The immunoSEQ output contained only junctional sequences without quality scores, so filtering could not match that applied to full-length reads. Sequences were annotated with PyIR, a Python wrapper for IgBLAST v1.9, and V/J genes and CDR3 were assigned using IMGT germline references. Any read was removed if the V/J assignment was weak (E-value above 1e-6), the CDR3 was missing, or the read contained stop codons, out-of-frame junctions, or ambiguous translated residues. V3J clonotypes were defined by identical inferred V gene, J gene, and CDR3 amino acid sequence. The percentage overlap between two repertoires was calculated by dividing the number of shared unique clonotypes by the size of the smaller repertoire. Three approaches were used to assess repertoire richness: RTK rarefaction, the Chao1 estimator, and Recon v2.1 estimates of unobserved clonotypes. For all TCRbeta clonotypes obtained by the gDNA method from several donors, generation probabilities were computed with OLGA. TCRdb limited this immuneACCESS table to in-frame rearrangements with V and J called. A share of clones is missing; checked studies link under half to unresolved V genes, and the rest is unexplained. D and trimming were read from the DNA, whereas the V and J calls and clone size are those reported in that table. In this sample the table shows 400,000 or so clones, 95% to 97% of which occur a single time. 0.32% of the sample goes to the ten largest clones.

The chain joins TRBV5-1 to TRBJ2-3; there is no confident call for the D gene. This TCR was recovered from a man under 40 in good health. Material: memory CD8+ T cells sorted from blood. The cell subset or site label, read with the paper, signifies: CD45RO+ cells pooled with CCR7-negative TemRA cells. The CDR3 protein sequence reads: CASSDQFRTDTQYF. The DNA reads TGCGCCAGCAGCGATCAGTTTCGCACAGATACGCAGTATTTT.